The 4 T cell receptor beta chains below all came from one sample that was sequenced in a study of blood T cells in healthy people across ages. Sample-barcoded 5' priming and a J-beta primer mix drove a second PCR of 7 to 11 cycles. Each CDR3 protein is one row after TCRdb ran MiXCR on the 5' RACE reads. The profile shows hundreds of thousands of distinct CDR3 sequences, more than 40% of them singletons. Sequencing was carried out using blood. Receptor source: a woman aged 55-75 years in good health.

The chain carries TRBV20-1 and TRBJ2-3; possibly TRBD1 for D (5 bases). Germline CDR1 and CDR2: DFQATT and SNEGSKA (reference sequence). CDR3 size: 13 residues. Between the trimmed V and J ends, which lost 5 bases and 1 base, there was a span of 10 bases. CDR3 nucleotides: TGCAGTGCTTTTCAGGGTGGCACAGATACGCAGTATTTT. Translated: CSAFQGGTDTQYF.

As to this clonotype: One base away lies a much larger clone, so this may be a sequencing read error. CDR3 DNA: TGTGCCAGCAGCCAAGATCCAGGGGGATCTGAGCAGTTCTTC. This codes for CASSQDPGGSEQFF. The genes are TRBV3-1 and TRBJ2-1, with TRBD1 identical over 7 bases. The CDR3 runs to 14 residues. The junction had 5 bases not matched to a gene; V was cut back by 0 bases and J by 9 bases. The germline V gene encodes CDR1 LGHDT and CDR2 YNNKEL (reference sequence).

The gene calls are TRBV25-1 and TRBJ1-1; TRBD1 matches at 7 bases. The J segment lost 3 bases and the V segment lost 3 bases, leaving 7 bases of the junction unmatched. The CDR3 spans 15 residues. The germline V gene has CDR1 MGHDK and CDR2 SYGVNS. The CDR3 nucleotides read TGTGCCAGCAGTGATCCGGGACAGTTTTACACTGAAGCTTTCTTT. Its protein product is CASSDPGQFYTEAFF.

This sequence joins TRBV28 and TRBJ2-1, with D possibly TRBD2 on 6 matching bases. Germline CDR1 reads MDHEN; CDR2 reads SYDVKM. The CDR3 spans 15 residues. The V and J ends lost 7 bases and 6 bases respectively, with 19 bases between them. The CDR3 loop reads CASTNWGREANEQFF. The CDR3 DNA is TGTGCCAGCACCAATTGGGGAAGGGAGGCCAATGAGCAGTTCTTC.